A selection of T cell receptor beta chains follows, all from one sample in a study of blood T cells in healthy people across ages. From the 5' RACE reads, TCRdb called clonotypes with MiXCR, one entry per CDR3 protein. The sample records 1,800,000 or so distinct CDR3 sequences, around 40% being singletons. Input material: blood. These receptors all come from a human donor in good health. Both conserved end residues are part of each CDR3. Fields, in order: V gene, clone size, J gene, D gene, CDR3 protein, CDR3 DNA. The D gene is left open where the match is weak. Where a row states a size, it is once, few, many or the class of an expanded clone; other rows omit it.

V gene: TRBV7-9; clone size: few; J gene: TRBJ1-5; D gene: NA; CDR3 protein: CASSRDTLLHF; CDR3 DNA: TGTGCCAGCAGCCGGGACACCCTCCTGCATTTT
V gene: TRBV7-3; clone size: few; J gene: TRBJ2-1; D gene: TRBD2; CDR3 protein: CASSPTTSGGAFGEQFF; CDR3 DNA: TGTGCCAGCAGCCCCACTACTAGCGGGGGGGCTTTCGGCGAGCAGTTCTTC
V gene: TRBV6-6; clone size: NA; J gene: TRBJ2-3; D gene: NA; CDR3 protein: CASSYSDTTQYF; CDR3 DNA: TGTGCCAGCAGTTACTCGGATACTACGCAGTATTTT
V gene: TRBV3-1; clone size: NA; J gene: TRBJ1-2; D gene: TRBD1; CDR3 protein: CTSSYTDRVGYTF; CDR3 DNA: TGTACCAGCAGCTATACGGACAGGGTGGGCTACACCTTC
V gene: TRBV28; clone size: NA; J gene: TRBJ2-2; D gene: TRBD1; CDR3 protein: CASRKTGGGGELFF; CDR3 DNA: TGTGCCAGCAGGAAGACAGGGGGTGGCGGGGAGCTGTTTTTT
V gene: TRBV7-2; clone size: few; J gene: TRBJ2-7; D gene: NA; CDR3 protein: CASSLEVGTPVGQYF; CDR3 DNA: TGTGCCAGCAGCTTAGAGGTTGGGACCCCTGTAGGGCAGTACTTC
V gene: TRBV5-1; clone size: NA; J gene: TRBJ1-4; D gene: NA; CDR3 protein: CASSLDVQSDTQFF; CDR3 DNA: TGCGCCAGCAGCTTGGACGTCCAGTCAGATACGCAGTTTTTT
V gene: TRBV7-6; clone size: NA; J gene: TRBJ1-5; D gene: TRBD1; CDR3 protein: CASSLATGEQPQHF; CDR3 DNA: TGTGCCAGCAGCTTAGCAACAGGGGAACAGCCCCAGCATTTT
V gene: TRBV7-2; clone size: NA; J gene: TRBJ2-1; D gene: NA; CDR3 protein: CASSLVGAPLLNNEQFF; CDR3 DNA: TGTGCCAGCAGCTTAGTCGGGGCACCCTTATTAAACAATGAGCAGTTCTTC
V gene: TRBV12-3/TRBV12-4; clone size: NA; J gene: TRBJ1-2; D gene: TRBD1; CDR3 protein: CASSGQGLNYGYTF; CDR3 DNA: TGTGCCAGCAGCGGACAGGGGCTTAACTATGGCTACACCTTC
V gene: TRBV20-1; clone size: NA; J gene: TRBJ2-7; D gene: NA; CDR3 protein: CSALGRGWIGYEQYF; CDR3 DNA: TGCAGTGCCCTGGGGCGGGGTTGGATTGGGTACGAGCAGTACTTC
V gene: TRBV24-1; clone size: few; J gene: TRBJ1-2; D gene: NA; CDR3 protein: CATSGKRNNYGYTF; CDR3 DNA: TGTGCCACCAGTGGAAAACGGAATAACTATGGCTACACCTTC
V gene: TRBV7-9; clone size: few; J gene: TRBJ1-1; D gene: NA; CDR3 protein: CASSPFGLRGNTEAFF; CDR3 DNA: TGTGCCAGCAGTCCGTTCGGCCTCAGGGGTAACACTGAAGCTTTCTTT
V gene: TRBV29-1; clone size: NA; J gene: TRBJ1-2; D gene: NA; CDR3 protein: CSANPWDEGYTF; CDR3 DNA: TGCAGCGCTAACCCATGGGACGAAGGGTACACCTTC
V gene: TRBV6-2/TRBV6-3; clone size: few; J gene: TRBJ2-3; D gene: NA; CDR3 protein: CASSYQGLDTQYF; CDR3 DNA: TGTGCCAGCAGTTACCAGGGGTTAGATACGCAGTATTTT
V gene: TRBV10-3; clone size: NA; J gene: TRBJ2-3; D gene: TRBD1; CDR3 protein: CAISESSGGFDTDTQYF; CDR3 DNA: TGTGCCATCAGTGAGTCATCAGGGGGCTTCGACACAGATACGCAGTATTTT
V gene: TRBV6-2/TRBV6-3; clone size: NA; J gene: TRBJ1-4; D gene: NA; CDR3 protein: CASSSQIATNEKLFF; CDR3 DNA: TGTGCCAGCAGTTCCCAGATCGCAACTAATGAAAAACTGTTTTTT
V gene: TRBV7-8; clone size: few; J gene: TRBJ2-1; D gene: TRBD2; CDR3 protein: CASSPRLADNEQFF; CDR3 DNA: TGTGCCAGCAGCCCCCGACTAGCGGACAATGAGCAGTTCTTC
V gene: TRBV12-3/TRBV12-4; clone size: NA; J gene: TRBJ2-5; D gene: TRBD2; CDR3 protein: CASSNFGGGVSETQYF; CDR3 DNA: TGTGCCAGCAGCAACTTTGGCGGGGGGGTGAGTGAGACCCAGTACTTC
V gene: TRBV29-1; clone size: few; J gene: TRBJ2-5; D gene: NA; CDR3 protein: CSVETGQQYF; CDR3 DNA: TGCAGCGTGGAAACAGGGCAGCAGTACTTC
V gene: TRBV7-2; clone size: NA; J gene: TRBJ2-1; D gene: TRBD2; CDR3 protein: CASSLRSGTSGFSYNEQFF; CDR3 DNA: TGTGCCAGCAGCTTAAGGTCCGGGACTAGCGGATTCTCCTACAATGAGCAGTTCTTC
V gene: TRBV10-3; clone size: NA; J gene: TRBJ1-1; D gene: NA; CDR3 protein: CAISESSRSNTEAFF; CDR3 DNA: TGTGCCATCAGTGAGTCTAGTCGGTCGAACACTGAAGCTTTCTTT
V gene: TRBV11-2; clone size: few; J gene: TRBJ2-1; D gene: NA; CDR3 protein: CASSLVVIGSEQFF; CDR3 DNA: TGTGCCAGCAGCTTAGTCGTGATCGGGAGTGAGCAGTTCTTC
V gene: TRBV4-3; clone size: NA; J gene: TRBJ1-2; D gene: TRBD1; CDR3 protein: CASSLQDRSGYGYTF; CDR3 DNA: TGCGCCAGCAGCCTCCAGGACAGGTCCGGCTATGGCTACACCTTC
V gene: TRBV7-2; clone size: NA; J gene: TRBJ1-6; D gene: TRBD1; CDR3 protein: CATRQGTDSPLHF; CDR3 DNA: TGTGCCACCAGACAGGGGACAGATTCACCCCTCCACTTT
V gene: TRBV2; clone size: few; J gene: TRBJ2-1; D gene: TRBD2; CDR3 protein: CASGRGGTHNEQFF; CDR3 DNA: TGTGCCAGTGGACGGGGGGGGACACACAATGAGCAGTTCTTC
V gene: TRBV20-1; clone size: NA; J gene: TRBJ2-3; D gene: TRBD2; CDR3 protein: CSAGHKGLAEYAHQDTQYF; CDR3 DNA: TGCAGTGCTGGGCATAAGGGACTAGCCGAGTACGCGCATCAAGATACGCAGTATTTT
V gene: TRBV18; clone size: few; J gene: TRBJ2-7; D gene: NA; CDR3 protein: CASSMDLYEQYF; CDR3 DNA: TGTGCCAGCTCAATGGACTTATACGAGCAGTACTTC
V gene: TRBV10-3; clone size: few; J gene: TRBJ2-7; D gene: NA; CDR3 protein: CAISPDNLDEQYF; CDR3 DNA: TGTGCCATCAGTCCCGATAACCTGGACGAGCAGTACTTC
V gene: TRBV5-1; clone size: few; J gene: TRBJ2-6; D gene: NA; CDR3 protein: CASSLWDSGANVLTF; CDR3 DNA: TGCGCCAGCAGCTTGTGGGACTCTGGGGCCAACGTCCTGACTTTC
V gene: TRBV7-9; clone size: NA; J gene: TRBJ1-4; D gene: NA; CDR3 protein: CASSLTGVGNNEKLFF; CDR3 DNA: TGTGCCAGCAGCTTAACCGGAGTGGGGAATAATGAAAAACTGTTTTTT
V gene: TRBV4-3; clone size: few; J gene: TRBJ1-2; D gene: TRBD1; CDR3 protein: CASSQGQGANGYTF; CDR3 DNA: TGCGCCAGCAGCCAGGGACAGGGGGCGAATGGCTACACCTTC
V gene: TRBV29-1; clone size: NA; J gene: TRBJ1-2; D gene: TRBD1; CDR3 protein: CSVELFSGQGENYGYTF; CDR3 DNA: TGCAGCGTTGAATTGTTCTCGGGGCAGGGGGAGAACTATGGCTACACCTTC
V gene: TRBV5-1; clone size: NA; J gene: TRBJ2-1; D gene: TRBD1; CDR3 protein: CASGPRTGGNEQFF; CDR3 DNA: TGCGCCAGCGGCCCTCGGACAGGGGGCAATGAGCAGTTCTTC